One sample yielded the 15 T cell receptor beta chains listed below, sequenced in a study of blood T cell repertoires in COVID-19. Profiled with immunoSEQ multiplex PCR; TCRdb holds only in-frame clones, not every one. The table has about 430,000 clones, around 87% seen once. The sequenced sample consisted of PBMCs or T cells enriched from blood (not recorded which). The receptors here all came from a man aged 30 to 39 who had recovered from COVID-19.

The chain uses TRBV7-8 and TRBJ2-4; D remains unclear. The ends were cut back, 1 base at V and 0 bases at J, with 10 bases in the middle. The CDR3 loop spans 16 amino acids. The germline CDR1 and CDR2 sequences are SGHVS and FQNEAQ. The CDR3 coding sequence is TGTGCCAGCAGCTTAGGCGGCCAAATAGCCAAAAACATTCAGTACTTC. Translating gives CASSLGGQIAKNIQYF.

The V and J genes are TRBV7-6 and TRBJ2-2; D perhaps matches TRBD2 (5 bases). Per the germline V gene, CDR1 is SGHVS and CDR2 is FNYEAQ. V dropped 2 bases and J dropped 5 bases, with 6 bases sitting between them. This CDR3 has 13 residues. CDR3 DNA sequence: TGTGCCAGCAGCTTAAGGGAGACCGGGGAGCTGTTTTTT. Amino acids: CASSLRETGELFF.

The chain employs TRBV7-3 and TRBJ2-1, with 9 bases matching TRBD2. The V gene end was trimmed by 4 bases and the J gene end by 3 bases; junction bases not matched to a gene: 4. Germline CDR1 is SGHTA and CDR2 is FQGTGA. This CDR3 contains 15 residues. CDR3 sequence reads: CASSSGLANYNEQFF. CDR3 DNA sequence: TGTGCCAGCAGCTCGGGACTAGCAAACTACAATGAGCAGTTCTTC.

The V call is TRBV7-9, the J call TRBJ2-2, with D tentatively TRBD1 (6 bases). The CDR3 has 15 residues. In germline, CDR1 is SEHNR, CDR2 FQNEAQ (reference sequence). V was trimmed by 5 bases and J by 6 bases, leaving 16 bases between them. CDR3 coding DNA: TGTGCCAGCAGCCGGACAGCGAACATCCCCGGGGAGCTGTTTTTT. Encoded protein: CASSRTANIPGELFF.

The V call is TRBV28, the J call TRBJ2-7, with D unresolved. CDR3 size: 9 residues. Trimming took off 11 bases at V and 3 bases at J, with 5 bases between the two ends. The V gene's germline CDR1 is MDHEN and CDR2 SYDVKM. The CDR3, as DNA: TGTGCCGTAAACTACGAGCAGTACTTC. This gives the protein CAVNYEQYF.

The chain employs TRBV18 and TRBJ1-6, with 9 bases matching TRBD1. J lost 7 bases, V lost 5 bases, and 6 bases had no gene match. CDR3 length: 15 amino acids. Germline CDR1 KGHSH, CDR2 LQKENI. The CDR3 loop is CASSEGQGENSPLHF. Written as DNA, the CDR3 is TGTGCCAGCTCAGAGGGACAGGGTGAGAATTCACCCCTCCACTTT.

The chain is built from TRBV11-1 and TRBJ1-1, with no clear D. V was trimmed by 4 bases and J by 6 bases, leaving 15 bases between them. The CDR3 covers 14 residues. Germline V gene data show CDR1 as SGHAT and CDR2 as FQDESV (reference sequence). The CDR3 loop is CASSSQFGGAEAFF. The CDR3, as DNA: TGTGCCAGCAGCTCACAATTTGGTGGTGCTGAAGCTTTCTTT.

This clone showed up just a few times. The CDR3 bases are TGTGCCAGCAGTATAACAGTTAGCAATCAGCCCCAGCATTTT. This encodes CASSITVSNQPQHF. J is TRBJ1-5 and V is TRBV27; D remains unclear. V lost 5 bases and J 0 bases, leaving 8 bases between the germline ends. In germline, CDR1 is MNHEY, CDR2 SMNVEV (reference sequence). CDR3 length: 14 residues.

The CDR3 bases are TGTGCCACTACTATAGCGGGTTACAATGAGCAGTTCTTC. Its protein product is CATTIAGYNEQFF. The J gene is TRBJ2-1, the V gene TRBV12-3 or TRBV12-4; 7 bases fit TRBD2. After removal of 10 bases from V and 4 bases from J, the junction contained 7 bases not matched to a gene. The CDR3 is made up of 13 amino acids.

V is TRBV19 and J is TRBJ1-5; no definite D call. CDR1 is LNHDA, CDR2 SQIVND, per germline (reference sequence). Between the trimmed V and J ends, which lost 2 bases and 4 bases, there was a span of 9 bases. This CDR3 has 14 residues. The CDR3 loop reads CASSISAGNQPQHF. CDR3 bases: TGTGCCAGTAGTATATCAGCGGGGAATCAGCCCCAGCATTTT.

This CDR3 is CASSQVTHGDYGYTF. The CDR3 nucleotides read TGCGCCAGCAGCCAAGTGACGCACGGGGACTATGGCTACACCTTC. The chain links TRBV4-1 to TRBJ1-2; D is uncertain. The germline CDR1 and CDR2 sequences are MGHRA and YSYEKL. This CDR3 is 15 amino acids long. V lost 1 base to trimming and J lost 3 bases, with 12 bases between them.

The rearrangement joins TRBV12-3 or TRBV12-4 to TRBJ2-1; D is perhaps TRBD1 (6 bases). The V end lost 2 bases, the J end lost 12 bases, and 11 bases lay between the germline ends. This CDR3 has 12 amino acids. CDR3 sequence reads: CASSLSPTGQFF. The CDR3, as DNA: TGTGCCAGCAGTTTAAGCCCGACAGGGCAGTTCTTC.

This sequence joins TRBV5-4 and TRBJ2-3, with 14 bases lining up with TRBD2. The CDR3 covers 16 residues. Germline CDR1 SGHNT, CDR2 YYREEE (reference sequence). After removal of 4 bases from V and 3 bases from J, the junction contained 4 bases not matched to a gene. CDR3 coding DNA: TGTGCCAGCAGCACCGGGACTAGCGGGAGTACAGATACGCAGTATTTT. Its protein product is CASSTGTSGSTDTQYF.

The rearrangement links TRBV19 to TRBJ2-2; D possibly corresponds to TRBD2 (6 bases). This CDR3 comprises 14 residues. Germline-derived CDR1 and CDR2 are LNHDA and SQIVND (reference sequence). The V and J ends lost 7 bases and 5 bases respectively, with 14 bases between them. CDR3 region: CASTRGGATGELFF. CDR3 bases: TGTGCCAGTACTCGGGGCGGGGCTACCGGGGAGCTGTTTTTT.

This chain links TRBV5-4 with TRBJ1-1; D unresolved. V lost 4 bases and J lost 7, with 11 bases in between. Per germline, CDR1 SGHNT and CDR2 YYREEE (reference sequence). This CDR3 region has 12 residues. Here the CDR3 reads CASSRGEGEAFF. The CDR3 nucleotides read TGTGCCAGCAGCCGCGGGGAGGGTGAAGCTTTCTTT. The full variable domain, completed using reference TRBV5-4 and TRBJ1-1, is ETGVTQSPTHLIKTRGQQVTLRCSSQSGHNTVSWYQQALGQGPQFIFQYYREEENGRGNFPPRFSGLQFPNYSSELNVNALELDDSALYLCASSRGEGEAFFGQGTRLTVV.